A selection of T cell receptor beta chains follows, all from one sample in a study of neurological immune-mediated disorders. In TCRdb, the 5' RACE reads were re-called with MiXCR into one record per CDR3 protein. The table lists roughly 36,000 distinct CDR3 sequences, approximately 7% of them singletons. The sequenced sample was CD4+ T cells from blood. These receptors originate from a man between 45 and 60 years old in good health. Each CDR3 is given with its conserved first and last residue. Fields, in order: J gene, D gene, clone size, V gene, CDR3 DNA, CDR3 protein. A D gene is named only where the DNA matches it firmly. Clone size appears in some rows only: once, few, many, or a class for an expanded clone.

j_gene: TRBJ2-7; d_gene: TRBD1; abundance: many; v_gene: TRBV19; CDR3nt: TGTGCCACTCGGAGGGGGACAGGGAGCTCCTACGAGCAGTACTTC; CDR3aa: CATRRGTGSSYEQYF
j_gene: TRBJ2-7; d_gene: TRBD2; abundance: many; v_gene: TRBV10-3; CDR3nt: TGTGCCATCAGTGCCGGGACTAGCGGCTACGAGCAGTACTTC; CDR3aa: CAISAGTSGYEQYF
j_gene: TRBJ2-1; d_gene: .; abundance: .; v_gene: TRBV20-1; CDR3nt: TGCAGTGCTAGATTGGTGGGTTACAATGAGCAGTTCTTC; CDR3aa: CSARLVGYNEQFF
j_gene: TRBJ2-1; d_gene: .; abundance: few; v_gene: TRBV12-3/TRBV12-4; CDR3nt: TGTGCCAGCAGTTTCCCATTAAGCTCCTACAATGAGCAGTTCTTC; CDR3aa: CASSFPLSSYNEQFF
j_gene: TRBJ2-1; d_gene: TRBD2; abundance: many; v_gene: TRBV29-1; CDR3nt: TGCAGCGTTGCGCGAAGGCTAGCGGGTCCATGGGGTGAGCAGTTCTTC; CDR3aa: CSVARRLAGPWGEQFF
j_gene: TRBJ2-7; d_gene: .; abundance: many; v_gene: TRBV4-1; CDR3nt: TGCGCCAGCAGCCAAGGGCAGGGCGGTTTGTACGAGCAGTACTTC; CDR3aa: CASSQGQGGLYEQYF
j_gene: TRBJ2-2; d_gene: .; abundance: many; v_gene: TRBV3-1; CDR3nt: TGTGCCAGCAGCCAAGGGCGGACCGGGAACACCGGGGAGCTGTTTTTT; CDR3aa: CASSQGRTGNTGELFF
j_gene: TRBJ2-5; d_gene: .; abundance: many; v_gene: TRBV18; CDR3nt: TGTGCCAGCTCACCACCAGCTAGTCGAGAGACCCAGTACTTC; CDR3aa: CASSPPASRETQYF
j_gene: TRBJ1-2; d_gene: .; abundance: many; v_gene: TRBV11-2; CDR3nt: TGTGCCAGCAGCCCCTTGCTGGGCCCAGCTAACTATGGCTACACCTTC; CDR3aa: CASSPLLGPANYGYTF
j_gene: TRBJ2-1; d_gene: TRBD2; abundance: many; v_gene: TRBV20-1; CDR3nt: TGCAGTGCTAGACGGGAGGTCCAAGAAGAGCAGTTCTTC; CDR3aa: CSARREVQEEQFF
j_gene: TRBJ2-4; d_gene: .; abundance: many; v_gene: TRBV20-1; CDR3nt: TGCAGTGCTACCCCAGGTCCCAAAAACATTCAGTACTTC; CDR3aa: CSATPGPKNIQYF
j_gene: TRBJ1-5; d_gene: .; abundance: many; v_gene: TRBV27; CDR3nt: TGTGCCAGCAGTTTACGGCCCTTCGATCAGCCCCAGCATTTT; CDR3aa: CASSLRPFDQPQHF
j_gene: TRBJ2-7; d_gene: .; abundance: many; v_gene: TRBV7-9; CDR3nt: TGTGCCAGCAGCTTCCGAACAGGGTACGAGCAGTACTTC; CDR3aa: CASSFRTGYEQYF
j_gene: TRBJ2-7; d_gene: TRBD1; abundance: many; v_gene: TRBV5-1; CDR3nt: TGCGCCAGCAGCTTGGTGGGGACAGGGATTCGGGTTGCCGACGAGCAGTACTTC; CDR3aa: CASSLVGTGIRVADEQYF
j_gene: TRBJ1-5; d_gene: .; abundance: many; v_gene: TRBV6-1; CDR3nt: TGTGCCAGCAACCCTCTGGGCCGGAATCAGCCCCAGCATTTT; CDR3aa: CASNPLGRNQPQHF
j_gene: TRBJ2-3; d_gene: TRBD2; abundance: many; v_gene: TRBV9; CDR3nt: TGTGCCAGCAGCGCCGGCGGGAGGACCGATACGCAGTATTTT; CDR3aa: CASSAGGRTDTQYF
j_gene: TRBJ2-3; d_gene: TRBD1; abundance: .; v_gene: TRBV5-1; CDR3nt: TGCGCCAGCAGCGCCGGGACAGGGGGCGCAGATACGCAGTATTTT; CDR3aa: CASSAGTGGADTQYF
j_gene: TRBJ2-1; d_gene: .; abundance: once; v_gene: TRBV6-6; CDR3nt: TGTGCCAGCAGGAGGGCAGACAACAATGAGCAGTTCTTC; CDR3aa: CASRRADNNEQFF
j_gene: TRBJ2-1; d_gene: .; abundance: .; v_gene: TRBV5-4; CDR3nt: TGTGCCAGCAGCCCTTGGGGGGTAACGGCCTATGAGCAGTTCTTC; CDR3aa: CASSPWGVTAYEQFF
j_gene: TRBJ1-2; d_gene: .; abundance: few; v_gene: TRBV5-4; CDR3nt: TGTGCCAGCAGCGGCGGACAGCCTAACTATGGCTACACCTTC; CDR3aa: CASSGGQPNYGYTF
j_gene: TRBJ2-1; d_gene: TRBD2; abundance: many; v_gene: TRBV12-3/TRBV12-4; CDR3nt: TGTGCCAGCAGTGGGGGTGTTGGGCTAGCGGGATTAAATGAGCAGTTCTTC; CDR3aa: CASSGGVGLAGLNEQFF
j_gene: TRBJ2-1; d_gene: .; abundance: many; v_gene: TRBV10-2; CDR3nt: TGCGCCAGCAGTGGGGACGTCCGGGACTACAATGAGCAGTTCTTC; CDR3aa: CASSGDVRDYNEQFF
j_gene: TRBJ1-2; d_gene: .; abundance: .; v_gene: TRBV28; CDR3nt: TGTGCCAACAGTTTAGTGGGCGTAGGAAACTATGGCTACACCTTC; CDR3aa: CANSLVGVGNYGYTF
j_gene: TRBJ1-2; d_gene: TRBD1; abundance: many; v_gene: TRBV29-1; CDR3nt: TGCAGCGCCTCAGGACAGGGCTATGGCTACACCTTC; CDR3aa: CSASGQGYGYTF
j_gene: TRBJ2-1; d_gene: TRBD2; abundance: many; v_gene: TRBV5-1; CDR3nt: TGCGCCAGCAGTGAAGCTAGCGGGAGCTCCTACAATGAGCAGTTCTTC; CDR3aa: CASSEASGSSYNEQFF
j_gene: TRBJ2-7; d_gene: .; abundance: many; v_gene: TRBV10-3; CDR3nt: TGTGCCATCAGTATACAGGGAGGCGAGCAGTACTTC; CDR3aa: CAISIQGGEQYF
j_gene: TRBJ2-2; d_gene: TRBD1; abundance: many; v_gene: TRBV7-2; CDR3nt: TGTGCCAGCAGCCCCAGGACAGGGACCGGGGAGCTGTTTTTT; CDR3aa: CASSPRTGTGELFF
j_gene: TRBJ2-1; d_gene: .; abundance: many; v_gene: TRBV20-1; CDR3nt: TGCAGTGCTAGATGGTCGTCTGACTACAATGAGCAGTTCTTC; CDR3aa: CSARWSSDYNEQFF
j_gene: TRBJ2-1; d_gene: .; abundance: many; v_gene: TRBV29-1; CDR3nt: TGCAGCGTTGAAGATGAGGTAGGGTACAATGAGCAGTTCTTC; CDR3aa: CSVEDEVGYNEQFF
j_gene: TRBJ2-7; d_gene: .; abundance: many; v_gene: TRBV20-1; CDR3nt: TGCAGTGCTAGAGATTCGGACTCCCTCCTCGAGCAGTACTTC; CDR3aa: CSARDSDSLLEQYF
j_gene: TRBJ2-1; d_gene: TRBD1; abundance: many; v_gene: TRBV9; CDR3nt: TGTGCCAGCAGCCCGACTGGGCAGGGGGCGCGAAACAATGAGCAGTTCTTC; CDR3aa: CASSPTGQGARNNEQFF
j_gene: TRBJ2-5; d_gene: TRBD1; abundance: many; v_gene: TRBV20-1; CDR3nt: TGCAGTGCTGGGTCGGGCAGGGGGCCTGAGACCCAGTACTTC; CDR3aa: CSAGSGRGPETQYF
j_gene: TRBJ1-6; d_gene: .; abundance: .; v_gene: TRBV7-2; CDR3nt: TGTGCCAGCAGCCCTGGGACGGAGAATTCACCCCTCCACTTT; CDR3aa: CASSPGTENSPLHF
j_gene: TRBJ1-1; d_gene: .; abundance: .; v_gene: TRBV3-1; CDR3nt: .; CDR3aa: CASSQGLGTQYFGPGTMNTEAFF
j_gene: TRBJ2-2; d_gene: .; abundance: many; v_gene: TRBV7-2; CDR3nt: TGTGCCAGCAGCTATCGACAGTTGGCAAACACCGGGGAGCTGTTTTTT; CDR3aa: CASSYRQLANTGELFF
j_gene: TRBJ2-7; d_gene: .; abundance: many; v_gene: TRBV5-1; CDR3nt: TGCGCCAGCAGCCCGGGGGGCTCTAGCGGCGCCTACGAGCAGTACTTC; CDR3aa: CASSPGGSSGAYEQYF
j_gene: TRBJ1-2; d_gene: TRBD1; abundance: many; v_gene: TRBV7-2; CDR3nt: TGTGCCAGCACCCGGACAGGGGGAAACTATGGCTACACCTTC; CDR3aa: CASTRTGGNYGYTF
j_gene: TRBJ2-1; d_gene: TRBD2; abundance: many; v_gene: TRBV3-1; CDR3nt: TGTGCCAGCAGCCACCGCACTAGCGGGAGGGCCAATGAGCAGTTCTTC; CDR3aa: CASSHRTSGRANEQFF
j_gene: TRBJ1-4; d_gene: TRBD1; abundance: many; v_gene: TRBV20-1; CDR3nt: TGCAGTGCCAGTGGACAGGAAGGGACAAATGAAAAACTGTTTTTT; CDR3aa: CSASGQEGTNEKLFF
j_gene: TRBJ1-1; d_gene: .; abundance: many; v_gene: TRBV20-1; CDR3nt: TGCAGTGCTAGACCGGGGAATGGTCGGACTGAAGCTTTCTTT; CDR3aa: CSARPGNGRTEAFF
j_gene: TRBJ2-1; d_gene: .; abundance: many; v_gene: TRBV4-2; CDR3nt: TGTGCCAGCAGCCAAGATCGACTCGGTCGAAATGAGCAGTTCTTC; CDR3aa: CASSQDRLGRNEQFF
j_gene: TRBJ2-2; d_gene: .; abundance: many; v_gene: TRBV7-2; CDR3nt: TGTGCCAGCAGCTCAATAGCGACGAACACCGGGGAGCTGTTTTTT; CDR3aa: CASSSIATNTGELFF
j_gene: TRBJ2-3; d_gene: .; abundance: many; v_gene: TRBV20-1; CDR3nt: TGCAGTGCTCGCTTCAGAGATACGCAGTATTTT; CDR3aa: CSARFRDTQYF